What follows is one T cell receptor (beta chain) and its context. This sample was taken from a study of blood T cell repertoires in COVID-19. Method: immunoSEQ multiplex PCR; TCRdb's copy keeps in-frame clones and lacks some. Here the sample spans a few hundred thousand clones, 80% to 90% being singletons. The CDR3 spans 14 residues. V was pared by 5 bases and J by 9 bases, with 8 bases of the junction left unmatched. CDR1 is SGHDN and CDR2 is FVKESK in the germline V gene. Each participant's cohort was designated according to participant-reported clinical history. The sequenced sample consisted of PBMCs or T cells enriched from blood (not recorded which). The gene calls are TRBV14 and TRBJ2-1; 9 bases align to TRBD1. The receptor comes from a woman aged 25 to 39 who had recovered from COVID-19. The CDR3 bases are TGTGCCAGCAGCTCGCCGGGACAGGGAGGTGAGCAGTTCTTC. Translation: CASSSPGQGGEQFF.